A selection of T cell receptor beta chains follows, all from one sample in a study of T cells in Graves' hyperthyroidism and ophthalmopathy. TCRdb reanalysed the multiplex PCR reads using MiXCR and keeps one entry per CDR3 protein. The data hold about 270,000 distinct CDR3 sequences, with 13% to 15% observed a single time. Sequences were obtained from blood. Receptors originate from a woman aged 50 to 60 with Graves' hyperthyroidism that later progressed to Graves' ophthalmopathy. CDR3s include the opening cysteine and the closing phenylalanine or tryptophan.

v_call: TRBV27
cdr3_aa: CASRPGQRGYGYTF

v_call: TRBV6-5
cdr3_aa: CASSSPTGRGNQPQHF

v_call: TRBV5-1
cdr3_aa: CASSPTSGRAVDTQYF

v_call: TRBV7-9
cdr3_aa: CASSQGGGGGTEAFF

v_call: TRBV5-5
cdr3_aa: CASSLTIVGELFF

v_call: TRBV27
cdr3_aa: CASSLGWNQPQHF

v_call: TRBV9
cdr3_aa: CASSPRWGLAEQYF

v_call: TRBV6-1
cdr3_aa: CASSERASGRETQYF

v_call: TRBV7-9
cdr3_aa: CASMKGTTDTQYF

v_call: TRBV19
cdr3_aa: CASMGPSGPGGETQYF

v_call: TRBV28
cdr3_aa: CASSHRDRTF